Following are 27 T cell receptor beta chains from one sample sequenced in a study of cytomegalovirus exposure and HLA in healthy donors. The study ran its PCR with 60 Vbeta and 13 Jbeta primers. TCRdb's copy holds only in-frame clones and misses some; the assay was immunoSEQ multiplex PCR. The table shows around 63,000 clones, with approximately 75% occurring only once. Input material: PBMCs. These receptors all stem from a man aged 60-69 years in good health and CMV-seropositive.

The chain is built from TRBV5-4 and TRBJ1-2; D uncertain. Trimming pared 0 bases from V and 2 bases from J, leaving 11 bases between. Germline V gene sequence: CDR1 SGHNT, CDR2 YYREEE (reference sequence). The CDR3 runs to 15 residues. For the CDR3, the DNA is TGTGCCAGCAGCTTGGGCGGGTACTCAAACTATGGCTACACCTTC. Amino acid sequence: CASSLGGYSNYGYTF.

This chain uses TRBV7-8 with TRBJ1-4, with D maybe TRBD1 (6 bases). Trimming removed 0 bases from V and 7 bases from J, with 15 bases in between. The CDR3 spans 16 residues. Germline CDR1 SGHVS, CDR2 FQNEAQ. CDR3 sequence reads: CASSLAMGASVEKLFF. The CDR3 DNA sequence: TGTGCCAGCAGCTTAGCGATGGGGGCGTCAGTTGAAAAACTGTTTTTT.

This clone was seen a few times. J is TRBJ2-3 and V is TRBV6-4; possibly TRBD2 for D (6 bases). V lost 5 bases to trimming and J lost 2 bases, with 14 bases between them. Looked up from germline, CDR1 is MRHNA and CDR2 is SNTAGT. The CDR3 loop spans 15 amino acids. CDR3 in DNA: TGTGCCAGCAGTAAGGTAGCGGAGAACACAGATACGCAGTATTTT. This sequence encodes CASSKVAENTDTQYF.

V is TRBV5-4 and J is TRBJ2-7; TRBD1 matches at 7 bases. The V gene end was trimmed by 2 bases and the J gene end by 4 bases; junction bases not matched to a gene: 9. Germline CDR1 is SGHNT and CDR2 is YYREEE (reference sequence). There are 15 residues in the CDR3. Here the CDR3 DNA reads TGTGCCAGCAGCTTAAAGGGACAGCAACAGTACGAGCAGTACTTC. Protein sequence: CASSLKGQQQYEQYF.

This rearrangement joins TRBV7-9 to TRBJ1-2, with TRBD1 matching over 8 bases. Germline V gene lookup returns CDR1 SEHNR and CDR2 FQNEAQ (reference sequence). V was pared by 0 bases and J by 4 bases, with 4 bases of the junction left unmatched. This CDR3 is 15 amino acids long. The CDR3 DNA reads TGTGCCAGCAGCTTAGCTATAGGGACAGGCTATGGCTACACCTTC. Its translation is CASSLAIGTGYGYTF. Using reference TRBV7-9 and TRBJ1-2 for the parts outside the CDR3, the full variable domain is DTGVSQNPRHKITKRGQNVTFRCDPISEHNRLYWYRQTLGQGPEFLTYFQNEAQLEKSRLLSDRFSAERPKGSFSTLEIQRTEQGDSAMYLCASSLAIGTGYGYTFGSGTRLTVV.

The CDR3 reads CSVMTSSEAKNIQYF. Written as DNA, the CDR3 is TGCAGCGTCATGACTAGCTCGGAGGCCAAAAACATTCAGTACTTC. This chain uses TRBV29-1 with TRBJ2-4; 7 bases map to TRBD2. V trimming: 6 bases; J trimming: 1 base; junction bases outside the gene matches: 9. The CDR3 is made up of 15 amino acids. The germline V gene encodes CDR1 SQVTM and CDR2 ANQGSEA. Complete variable domain (other parts from reference TRBV29-1 and TRBJ2-4): SAVISQKPSRDICQRGTSLTIQCQVDSQVTMMFWYRQQPGQSLTLIATANQGSEATYESGFVIDKFPISRPNLTFSTLTVSNMSPEDSSIYLCSVMTSSEAKNIQYFGAGTRLSVL.

This rearrangement joins TRBV27 to TRBJ2-7; D perhaps matches TRBD1 (5 bases). V lost 0 bases to trimming and J lost 4 bases, with 10 bases between them. Germline lookup yields CDR1 MNHEY and CDR2 SMNVEV (reference sequence). The CDR3 loop spans 14 amino acids. CDR3 bases: TGTGCCAGCAGTTTATCGACAGTCGCTTACGAGCAGTACTTC. Translated: CASSLSTVAYEQYF.

This clone was found a few times. The rearrangement joins TRBV5-6 to TRBJ2-2; 7 bases agree with TRBD2. Trimming at V came to 1 base and at J to 3 bases, leaving 6 bases not matched to a gene. Germline loops: CDR1 SGHDT, CDR2 YYEEEE. This CDR3 spans 16 amino acids. CDR3 sequence reads: CASSLLGRGYTGELFF. CDR3 in DNA: TGTGCCAGCAGCTTGTTGGGGCGGGGGTACACCGGGGAGCTGTTTTTT.

The chain has TRBV5-1 and TRBJ2-2; 8 positions agree with TRBD1. This CDR3 spans 15 amino acids. V lost 6 bases to trimming and J lost 7 bases; unmatched junction nucleotides: 11. Germline V gene data show CDR1 as SGHRS and CDR2 as YFSETQ. The CDR3 loop reads CASKPRTGPDGELFF. DNA for the CDR3: TGCGCCAGCAAACCCCGGACAGGGCCGGACGGGGAGCTGTTTTTT.

The rearrangement joins TRBV11-3 to TRBJ2-5; no firm D call. The better agreement between TRBJ2-7 and the DNA end casts doubt on the J call. Germline values: CDR1 SGHNT, CDR2 YENEEA. The CDR3 loop spans 14 amino acids. In nucleotides, the CDR3 is TGTGCCAGCAGCTTACTAGAGACTTCCTACGAGCAGTACTTC. Translation: CASSLLETSYEQYF.

The rearrangement links TRBV7-2 to TRBJ1-1; TRBD1 is a possible D gene (5 bases). Germline assignment: CDR1 SGHTA and CDR2 FQGNSA. Trimming cost V 2 bases and J 1 base, with 5 bases left between them. The CDR3 covers 13 residues. The CDR3: CASSLTGNTEAFF. Here the CDR3 DNA reads TGTGCCAGCAGCTTAACAGGGAACACTGAAGCTTTCTTT.

About this clone: The CDR3 does not close with the conserved phenylalanine or tryptophan, likely indicating a read error. The chain recombines TRBV7-9 with TRBJ2-7; D unclear. The CDR3 is made up of 15 amino acids. Germline V lookup: CDR1 SEHNR, CDR2 FQNEAQ (reference sequence). V lost 1 base and J lost 6, with 16 bases in between. The CDR3 DNA is TGTGCCAGCAGCTTAGTAGCAGTTACGGTAGGCGAGCAGTACCTC. Residues: CASSLVAVTVGEQYL.

The rearrangement joins TRBV5-1 to TRBJ1-4, with 7 positions matching TRBD1. The CDR3 loop spans 15 amino acids. CDR1 and CDR2 (germline): SGHRS, YFSETQ. V was pared by 1 base and J by 5 bases, with 5 bases of the junction left unmatched. The DNA for the CDR3 is TGCGCCAGCAGCTTGTCGACAGGGAGGAATGAAAAACTGTTTTTT. It yields the protein CASSLSTGRNEKLFF.

J is TRBJ1-4 and V is TRBV5-1, with D perhaps matching TRBD1 (6 bases). Germline CDR1 is SGHRS and CDR2 is YFSETQ. Trimming left V 0 bases short and J 7 bases short, with 10 bases between. The CDR3 runs 14 residues. CDR3 sequence: CASSLEARGEKLFF. DNA for the CDR3: TGCGCCAGCAGCTTGGAAGCCAGGGGTGAAAAACTGTTTTTT.

The chain combines TRBV6-5 with TRBJ1-1; D is ambiguous. The ends were cut back, 5 bases at V and 0 bases at J, with 7 bases in the middle. CDR3 length equals 13 residues. Germline CDR1 and CDR2: MNHEY and SVGAGI. The CDR3 here is CASSRGMNTEAFF. CDR3 in DNA: TGTGCCAGCAGTAGAGGGATGAACACTGAAGCTTTCTTT.

The V call is TRBV15, the J call TRBJ1-4; weak D call: TRBD1 (6 bases). V gave up 0 bases and J gave up 0 bases, with 8 bases separating them. CDR1 and CDR2 (germline): LNHNV, YYDKDF (reference sequence). The CDR3 sequence is 16 residues long. The CDR3 here is CATSREAGATNEKLFF. The DNA of the CDR3 is TGTGCCACCAGCAGAGAAGCAGGGGCAACTAATGAAAAACTGTTTTTT.

V and J are TRBV21-1 and TRBJ2-7; the DNA was not used to check the table's D call, TRBD2. TRBV21-1 counts as a pseudogene. There are 14 residues in the CDR3. In nucleotides, the CDR3 is TGTGCCAGCAGCAAAGACGGGGGCTCCTACGAGCAGTACTTC. Residues: CASSKDGGSYEQYF.

The chain carries TRBV10-1 and TRBJ2-5; 9 bases map to TRBD1. The J call may be in error: the DNA end matches TRBJ2-7 better. Germline assignment: CDR1 WNHNN and CDR2 SYGVQD (reference sequence). The CDR3 spans 17 residues. The CDR3 here is CASSDEPGQGNRYEQYF. CDR3 bases: TGCGCCAGCAGTGACGAACCGGGACAGGGAAATCGCTACGAGCAGTACTTC.

This chain connects TRBV6-7 to TRBJ1-2, with 9 bases fitting TRBD1. TRBV6-7 carries the ORF label, with uncertain function. Trimming at V came to 7 bases and at J to 4 bases, leaving 13 bases not matched to a gene. This CDR3 contains 16 residues. CDR3 coding DNA: TGTGCCAGCACCGTAATGCGGGACAGGGACCTCTATGGCTACACCTTC. Protein sequence: CASTVMRDRDLYGYTF.

The table lists this clone with a count of one. The rearrangement joins TRBV6-5 to TRBJ1-5; perhaps TRBD1 as D (5 bases). V was shortened by 4 bases and J by 3 bases, with 13 bases between the two germline ends. CDR1 is MNHEY and CDR2 is SVGAGI in the germline V gene. The CDR3 runs to 15 residues. CDR3 bases: TGTGCCAGCAGTTGGTCCTTGGACAACAATCAGCCCCAGCATTTT. Residues: CASSWSLDNNQPQHF.

The V and J genes are TRBV18 and TRBJ1-1, with D hard to call. CDR1 and CDR2 (germline): KGHSH, LQKENI. The CDR3 covers 13 residues. V was clipped by 3 bases and J by 2 bases, with 7 bases between them. CDR3 amino acids: CASSPTLNTEAFF. CDR3 sequence (DNA): TGTGCCAGCTCACCGACTCTCAACACTGAAGCTTTCTTT.

The chain has TRBV23-1 and TRBJ2-7, with D possibly being TRBD2 (5 bases). TRBV23-1 is an open reading frame, and its role is uncertain. Trimming removed 0 bases from V and 6 bases from J, with 12 bases in between. The CDR3 loop spans 14 amino acids. The CDR3 protein is CASSQSRGRREQYF. CDR3 nucleotide sequence: TGCGCCAGCAGTCAATCACGGGGTCGGCGCGAGCAGTACTTC.

The genes are TRBV5-5 and TRBJ2-7; 8 nucleotides match TRBD1. Germline lookup yields CDR1 SGHKS and CDR2 YYEKEE (reference sequence). The CDR3 is 15 residues long. The V and J ends lost 3 bases and 1 base, in that order; junction bases with no gene match: 6. In nucleotides, the CDR3 is TGTGCCAGCAGCTCCCTGGACAGGGCGTCCTACGAGCAGTACTTC. This translates into CASSSLDRASYEQYF.

The CDR3 loop reads CASSLGGTAIYNEQFF. For the CDR3, the DNA is TGCGCCAGCAGCCTCGGCGGGACAGCTATTTACAATGAGCAGTTCTTC. The gene calls are TRBV5-1 and TRBJ2-1, with a tentative D call TRBD1 (7 bases). The CDR3 is 16 residues long. With 4 bases removed from V and 4 bases from J, the gap between germline ends came to 18 bases. CDR1 is SGHRS, CDR2 YFSETQ, per germline.

Only one count was recorded for this clone. The chain employs TRBV5-4 and TRBJ2-3; 10 positions match TRBD1. Germline V gene lookup returns CDR1 SGHNT and CDR2 YYREEE (reference sequence). The V segment lost 1 base and the J segment 3 bases; nucleotides outside the gene matches: 2. This CDR3 region has 15 residues. The chain's CDR3 is CASSLRGQGTDTQYF. CDR3 bases: TGTGCCAGCAGCTTGAGGGGACAGGGGACAGATACGCAGTATTTT.

V gene TRBV5-1 combines with J gene TRBJ1-3, with TRBD1 as a possible D gene (5 bases). In germline, CDR1 is SGHRS, CDR2 YFSETQ. CDR3 length: 15 residues. V lost 7 bases and J lost 0, with 14 bases in between. CDR3 in amino acids: CASGAGRNSGNTIYF. For the CDR3, the DNA is TGCGCCAGCGGTGCGGGGCGGAACTCTGGAAACACCATATATTTT.

The chain is built from TRBV11-3 and TRBJ2-7; no clear D. The CDR3 contains 15 residues. In germline, CDR1 is SGHNT, CDR2 YENEEA. Trimming stripped 0 bases from V and 7 bases from J, with 16 bases between. The CDR3 sequence is CASSLDLNNNEEQYF. Written as DNA, the CDR3 is TGTGCCAGCAGCTTAGATCTTAACAACAACGAAGAGCAGTACTTC.